The T cell receptor (beta chain) described here comes from a study of human T cells and chemical hapten exposure. About the study: Patch tests delivered 0.01% DPC to the upper back and were evaluated at 6 days.

In its sample, this clonotype was seen many times. Antigen: not known. Study outcomes and limitations: Expanded TCRs grouped into significantly more large CDR3 similarity clusters than controls produced.

Study processing details: Ranging from roughly 23,224 to 750,000, TCR counts per sample had a median value of around 92,000. Each CDR3 protein is one row after TCRdb ran MiXCR on the RACE reads. In this record, the V and J calls reflect TCRdb's handling and not the investigators' own analysis. Of approximately 57,000 distinct CDR3 sequences in the sample, more than 7.5% were seen once. The CDR3 has 14 residues. Trimming took 3 bases from V and 2 from J, leaving 9 bases between them. Time point noted: pre-sensitization, week 0. Treatment described: therapeutic diphenylcyclopropenone sensitization with weekly scalp DPC.

The chain is built from TRBV12-3 or TRBV12-4 and TRBJ2-3; D unresolved. This sample comprised whole blood, obtained in connection with sensitization to the hapten diphenylcyclopropenone (DPC). The source is a man between 35 and 55 years old with alopecia areata. Some clones in this sample may be carry-over from other donors' samples. In nucleotides, the CDR3 is TGTGCCAGCAGTTTCGGTGGATCCACAGATACGCAGTATTTT. Amino acid sequence: CASSFGGSTDTQYF.